Listed below are T cell receptor beta chains from one sample, sequenced in a study of blood T cell repertoires in COVID-19. Clones were read by immunoSEQ multiplex PCR, and TCRdb kept only the in-frame ones, dropping some. The sample yields 80,000 to 95,000 clones, 85% seen once. The sequenced sample consisted of peripheral blood. These receptors came from an elderly man with acute or convalescent COVID-19. Each CDR3 is given with its conserved first and last residue. The D gene is left open where the match is weak. Clone size is stated in some rows and not others, as once, few, many or a class when expanded.

v_gene	abundance	j_gene	d_gene	CDR3nt	CDR3aa
TRBV2	NA	TRBJ2-2	NA	TGTGCCAACGGGGAACTTCCCGGGGAGCTGTTTTTT	CANGELPGELFF
TRBV9	few	TRBJ2-7	NA	TGTGCCAGCAGCGTAGCATGGCAGGGGTACGAGCAGTACTTC	CASSVAWQGYEQYF
TRBV30	once	TRBJ2-5	NA	TGTGCCTGGAGTCGAATATTAGGGGACTTAGCGACACAAGAGACCCAGTACTTC	CAWSRILGDLATQETQYF
TRBV4-1	NA	TRBJ2-1	NA	TGCGCCAGCAGCCAAGCACTAGGCTATGAGCAGTTCTTC	CASSQALGYEQFF
TRBV9	once	TRBJ2-7	TRBD1	TGTGCCAGCAGCCGACGACAGGGGGTTGACGAGCAGTACTTC	CASSRRQGVDEQYF
TRBV5-6	NA	TRBJ1-2	NA	TGTGCCAGCAGCTTGCGCGGCTATGGCTACACCTTC	CASSLRGYGYTF
TRBV19	NA	TRBJ2-1	NA	TGTGCCAGTAGTATGAGGTCAAACGGCGGTGAGCAGTTCTTC	CASSMRSNGGEQFF
TRBV19	NA	TRBJ2-7	TRBD2	TGTGCCAGTAGTGGGACTAGCGGAGCCTACGAGCAGTACTTC	CASSGTSGAYEQYF
TRBV5-1	NA	TRBJ2-7	TRBD1	TGCGCCAGCAGCTTGGTAAAGGGGGCAGGGTTCGAGCAGTACTTC	CASSLVKGAGFEQYF
TRBV28	NA	TRBJ1-2	TRBD1	TGTGCCAGCAGTTTCACCGGGACAGGGTCCTTGAGCTACACCTTC	CASSFTGTGSLSYTF
TRBV28	NA	TRBJ1-5	TRBD1	TGTGCCAGCAGCCGGGACAGGGTTCAGCCCCAGCATTTT	CASSRDRVQPQHF
TRBV19	NA	TRBJ2-7	NA	TGTGCCAGTAGTATGGACCCCCCTTCTGGGAGCTCCTACGAGCAGTACTTC	CASSMDPPSGSSYEQYF
TRBV7-9	NA	TRBJ2-7	NA	TGTGCCAGCAGCTCTTGGACAGACTCCTACGAGCAGTACTTC	CASSSWTDSYEQYF
TRBV19	NA	TRBJ2-3	TRBD2	TGTGCCAGTACCCGAGGGTCTAGCGGGACTAGAACAGATACGCAGTATTTT	CASTRGSSGTRTDTQYF
TRBV3-1/TRBV3-2	few	TRBJ1-1	NA	TGTGCCAGCAGCAACAGAGCACGTAACACTGAAGCTTTCTTT	CASSNRARNTEAFF
TRBV2	NA	TRBJ1-5	TRBD1	TGTGCCAGCACCCTCGGGCAGGGGGTGGGTCAGCCCCAGCATTTT	CASTLGQGVGQPQHF
TRBV7-3	NA	TRBJ2-2	TRBD1	TGTGCCAGCAGCTTAAAAACCTGGACAGGGGGTGCCGGGGAGCTGTTTTTT	CASSLKTWTGGAGELFF
TRBV27	NA	TRBJ1-6	NA	TGTGCCAGCAGTACTAACGACAGGAATTCACCCCTCCACTTT	CASSTNDRNSPLHF
TRBV2	once	TRBJ2-7	NA	TGTGCCAGCAATTGGAGGGAAAGCTCCTACGAGCAGTACTTC	CASNWRESSYEQYF
TRBV19	NA	TRBJ2-1	TRBD2	TGTGCCAGTAGCCTCCGGGCTAGCGGGAGAGGCAATGAGCAGTTCTTC	CASSLRASGRGNEQFF
TRBV4-1	NA	TRBJ2-7	TRBD1	TGCGCCAGCAGCCAAGATCCCCAGGGGGCTAATTTCGGCGAGCAGTACTTC	CASSQDPQGANFGEQYF
TRBV6-5	NA	TRBJ2-1	NA	TGTGCCAGCCGGTCCTACAATGAGCAGTTCTTC	CASRSYNEQFF
TRBV14	NA	TRBJ1-5	NA	TGTGCCAGCAGCCAAGCGGGGTCCCATCAGCCCCAGCATTTT	CASSQAGSHQPQHF
TRBV7-9	once	TRBJ1-1	NA	TGTGCCAGCAGCTTAGTCACAGGGATGGGGTTCACTGAAGCTTTCTTT	CASSLVTGMGFTEAFF
TRBV5-4	NA	TRBJ2-2	NA	TGTGCCAGCAGCTTGGAACCAGCGAACACCGGGGAGCTGTTTTTT	CASSLEPANTGELFF
TRBV5-1	NA	TRBJ2-2	NA	TGCGCCAGCAGCTTGGGAGGATACAACACCGGGGAGCTGTTTTTT	CASSLGGYNTGELFF
TRBV5-5	NA	TRBJ2-7	NA	TGTGCCAGCAGCTTAACCTTGACTGGTCTCTACGAGCAGTACTTC	CASSLTLTGLYEQYF
TRBV19	NA	TRBJ1-1	NA	TGTGCCAGTAGGCAGGGGAGGGAAAAAGCTTTCTTT	CASRQGREKAFF
TRBV4-3	NA	TRBJ2-1	NA	TGCGCCAGCAGCCGGGCGCCCTACAATGAGCAGTTCTTC	CASSRAPYNEQFF
TRBV28	NA	TRBJ1-2	NA	TGTGCCAGCAGTTTGACACCAAACTATGGCTACACCTTC	CASSLTPNYGYTF
TRBV5-4	NA	TRBJ2-1	NA	TGTGCCAGCAGCTCACAGGGATATGAGCAGTTCTTC	CASSSQGYEQFF
TRBV28	NA	TRBJ2-2	NA	TGTGCCAGCAGTATGGACAGTTGGGAGCTGTTTTTT	CASSMDSWELFF
TRBV5-6	few	TRBJ1-1	NA	TGTGCCAGCAGCTTTGGACACTCTACCGCCGGAACTGAAGCTTTCTTT	CASSFGHSTAGTEAFF
TRBV11-3	NA	TRBJ1-1	NA	TGTGCCAGCAGCTTAGGATGGGGCGCGGAGAACACTGAAGCTTTCTTT	CASSLGWGAENTEAFF
TRBV19	once	TRBJ2-5	NA	TGTGCCAGTAGTCCCTTGATTGAGGGAGAGACCCAGTACTTC	CASSPLIEGETQYF
TRBV5-1	NA	TRBJ2-5	NA	TGCGCCAGCAGCTTGGTTACAGGGGGAGGGGAGACCCAGTACTTC	CASSLVTGGGETQYF
TRBV28	NA	TRBJ1-5	NA	TGTGCCAGCCGCGGGGCAGGCGTCCATCAGCCCCAGCATTTT	CASRGAGVHQPQHF
TRBV5-1	NA	TRBJ1-1	TRBD1	TGCGCCAGCAGCTACCTGGGACAGGGGGACACTGAAGCTTTCTTT	CASSYLGQGDTEAFF
TRBV25-1	NA	TRBJ1-1	NA	TGTGCCAGCAGTGAATTTGAGGGATTGAACACTGAAGCTTTCTTT	CASSEFEGLNTEAFF
TRBV7-8	NA	TRBJ1-1	TRBD1	TGTGCCAGCAGCTCTTGGGACAGGGAGAACACTGAAGCTTTCTTT	CASSSWDRENTEAFF
TRBV10-1	NA	TRBJ1-1	NA	TGCGCCAGCAGTGAGAGGGGTAGCGGCACTGAAGCTTTCTTT	CASSERGSGTEAFF
TRBV19	NA	TRBJ2-1	NA	TGTGCCAGTAGTATCCGTCCAGACAGCTCCTACAATGAGCAGTTCTTC	CASSIRPDSSYNEQFF
TRBV15	NA	TRBJ1-5	TRBD1	TGTGCCACCAGCAGAGATCGGGGGACAGGGGGTCCCAATCAGCCCCAGCATTTT	CATSRDRGTGGPNQPQHF
TRBV5-1	NA	TRBJ2-1	NA	TGCGCCAGCAGCAGCGGGCTAGTCCCCAATGAGCAGTTCTTC	CASSSGLVPNEQFF
TRBV9	NA	TRBJ2-7	TRBD2	TGTGCCAGCAGTGAAAGCGGGAGGTCTTTAGGCGAGCAGTACTTC	CASSESGRSLGEQYF
TRBV4-1	NA	TRBJ2-5	NA	TGCGCCAGCAGCCAAGTTGAGGGAAAAGAGACCCAGTACTTC	CASSQVEGKETQYF
TRBV10-3	few	TRBJ1-2	NA	TGTGCCATCAGTGAGTCGGGGCAGAACTATGGCTACACCTTC	CAISESGQNYGYTF
TRBV5-6	NA	TRBJ1-3	TRBD1	TGTGCCAGCAGCTTGCAAGGGGGCGCGGACACCATATATTTT	CASSLQGGADTIYF
TRBV19	NA	TRBJ2-1	TRBD2	TGTGCCAGTAGCTGGGTGATAGCGGGAGGTAATGAGCAGTTCTTC	CASSWVIAGGNEQFF
TRBV6-5	NA	TRBJ2-7	NA	TGTGCCAGCAGTTACAGGGGAACCTACGAGCAGTACTTC	CASSYRGTYEQYF
TRBV11-2	NA	TRBJ2-7	TRBD2	TGTGCCAGCAGCTTAGGGGGTAGCGGGAGGCCCTACGAGCAGTACTTC	CASSLGGSGRPYEQYF
TRBV27	few	TRBJ1-3	NA	TGTGCCAGCAGTCAAACAGGGCGCCGTCACTCTGGAAACACCATATATTTT	CASSQTGRRHSGNTIYF
TRBV11-2	NA	TRBJ2-7	NA	TGTGCCAGCAGCTTAGCTCCGGGACAAAACTACGAGCAGTACTTC	CASSLAPGQNYEQYF
TRBV18	few	TRBJ2-2	TRBD1	TGTGCCAGCTCACCCCTCCCGTCCGGGACAGGGGCGAACACCGGGGAGCTGTTTTTT	CASSPLPSGTGANTGELFF
TRBV7-6	NA	TRBJ2-2	TRBD1	TGTGCCAGCAGCTTCCAGACCGGGACAGCCAACACCGGGGAGCTGTTTTTT	CASSFQTGTANTGELFF
TRBV5-1	NA	TRBJ1-1	TRBD1	TGCGCCAGCAGCTTGACAGGGGCAAGAACTGAAGCTTTCTTT	CASSLTGARTEAFF